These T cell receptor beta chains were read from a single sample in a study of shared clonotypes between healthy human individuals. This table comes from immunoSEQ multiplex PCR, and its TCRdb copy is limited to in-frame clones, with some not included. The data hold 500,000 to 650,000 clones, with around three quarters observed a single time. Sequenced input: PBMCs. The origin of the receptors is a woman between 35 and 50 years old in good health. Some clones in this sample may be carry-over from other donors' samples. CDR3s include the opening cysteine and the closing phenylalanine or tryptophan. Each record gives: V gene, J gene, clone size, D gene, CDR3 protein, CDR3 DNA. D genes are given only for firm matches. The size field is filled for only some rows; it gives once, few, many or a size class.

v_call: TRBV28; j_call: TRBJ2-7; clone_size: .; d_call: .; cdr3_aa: CASSLEGDLGEQYF; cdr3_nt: TGTGCCAGCAGTTTAGAGGGGGACTTGGGCGAGCAGTACTTC
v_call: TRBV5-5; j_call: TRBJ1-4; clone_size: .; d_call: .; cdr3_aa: CASSRQVNEKLFF; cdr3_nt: TGTGCCAGCTCCCGACAGGTTAATGAAAAACTGTTTTTT
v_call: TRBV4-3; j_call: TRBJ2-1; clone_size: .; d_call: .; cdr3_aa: CASSQGSGPLGNEQFF; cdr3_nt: TGCGCCAGCAGCCAGGGCTCGGGACCCCTCGGAAATGAGCAGTTCTTC
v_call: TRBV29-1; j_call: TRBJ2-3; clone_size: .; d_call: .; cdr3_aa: CSVAGQTITDTQYF; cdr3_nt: TGCAGCGTTGCTGGACAGACCATCACAGATACGCAGTATTTT
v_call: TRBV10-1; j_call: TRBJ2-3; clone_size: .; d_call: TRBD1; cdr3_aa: CASSETGGVNTQYF; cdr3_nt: TGCGCCAGCAGTGAGACAGGGGGCGTAAATACGCAGTATTTT
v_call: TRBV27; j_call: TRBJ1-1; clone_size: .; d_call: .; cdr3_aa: CASSAHRDGTEAFF; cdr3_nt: TGTGCCAGCAGTGCCCACAGGGATGGCACTGAAGCTTTCTTT
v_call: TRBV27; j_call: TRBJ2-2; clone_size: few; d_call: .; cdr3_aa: CASSPGLLRLAYGELFF; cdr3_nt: TGTGCCAGCAGCCCGGGGCTACTTCGGTTGGCGTACGGGGAGCTGTTTTTT
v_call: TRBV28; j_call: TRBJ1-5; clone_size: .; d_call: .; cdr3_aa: CASSLSTSTGRQHF; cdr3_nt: TGTGCTAGCAGTTTATCGACTTCAACAGGGAGGCAGCATTTT
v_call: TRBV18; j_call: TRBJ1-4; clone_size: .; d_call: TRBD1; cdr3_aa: CASSPEQGIEANEKLFF; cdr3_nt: TGTGCCAGCTCACCTGAACAGGGGATCGAGGCTAATGAAAAACTGTTTTTT
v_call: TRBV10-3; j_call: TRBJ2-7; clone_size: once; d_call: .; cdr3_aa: CAISGTSSYEQYF; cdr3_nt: TGTGCCATCTCCGGGACATCGTCCTACGAGCAGTACTTC
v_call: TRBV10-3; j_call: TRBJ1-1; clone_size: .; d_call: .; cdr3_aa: CAISESGGSTEAFF; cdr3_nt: TGTGCCATCAGTGAGTCGGGGGGTTCCACTGAAGCTTTCTTT
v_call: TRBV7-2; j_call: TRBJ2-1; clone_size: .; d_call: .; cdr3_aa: CASSLGGSGPHNEQFF; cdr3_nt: TGTGCCAGCAGCTTAGGAGGTTCAGGGCCCCACAATGAGCAGTTCTTC
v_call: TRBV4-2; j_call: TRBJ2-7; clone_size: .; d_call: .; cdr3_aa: CASSHRQDLYEQYF; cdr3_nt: TGTGCCAGCAGCCACCGACAGGACTTATACGAGCAGTACTTC
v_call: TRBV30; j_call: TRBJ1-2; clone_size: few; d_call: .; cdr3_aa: CAWSVYSGYTF; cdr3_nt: TGTGCCTGGAGTGTCTATAGCGGCTACACCTTC
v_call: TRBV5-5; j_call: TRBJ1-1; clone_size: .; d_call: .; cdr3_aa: CASSLRGLLTEAFF; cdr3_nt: TGTGCCAGCAGCTTGCGAGGGCTGCTCACTGAAGCTTTCTTT
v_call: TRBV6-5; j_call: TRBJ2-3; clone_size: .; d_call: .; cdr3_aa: CTSTSEGTDTQYF; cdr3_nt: TGTACCAGCACTTCGGAAGGCACAGATACGCAGTATTTT
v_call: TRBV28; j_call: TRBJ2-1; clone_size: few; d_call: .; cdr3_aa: CASSPPRWANEQFF; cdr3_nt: TGTGCCAGCAGTCCCCCCCGTTGGGCGAATGAGCAGTTCTTC
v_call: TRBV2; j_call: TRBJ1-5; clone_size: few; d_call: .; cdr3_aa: CASSEFAGQGQPQHF; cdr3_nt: TGTGCCAGCAGTGAATTTGCAGGGCAGGGCCAGCCCCAGCATTTT
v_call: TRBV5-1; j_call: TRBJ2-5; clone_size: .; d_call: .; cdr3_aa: CASSSKPPGPGETQYF; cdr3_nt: TGCGCCAGCAGCTCAAAACCACCTGGGCCAGGGGAGACCCAGTACTTC
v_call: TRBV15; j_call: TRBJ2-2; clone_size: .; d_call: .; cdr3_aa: CATSRDWGVNTGELFF; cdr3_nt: TGTGCCACCAGCAGAGATTGGGGGGTAAACACCGGGGAGCTGTTTTTT
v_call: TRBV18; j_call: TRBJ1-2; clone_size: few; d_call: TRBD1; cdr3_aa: CASSPAQGAAPGYTF; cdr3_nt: TGTGCCAGCTCACCAGCGCAGGGGGCGGCTCCCGGCTACACCTTC
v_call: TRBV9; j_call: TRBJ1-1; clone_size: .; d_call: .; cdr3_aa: CASSQGRAPNTEAFF; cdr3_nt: TGTGCCAGCAGCCAAGGGAGGGCCCCGAACACTGAAGCTTTCTTT
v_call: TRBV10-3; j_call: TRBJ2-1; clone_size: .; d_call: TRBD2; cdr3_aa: CAISGIAGLGGSYNEQFF; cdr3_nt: TGTGCCATCAGTGGTATAGCGGGGCTCGGGGGTTCCTACAATGAGCAGTTCTTC
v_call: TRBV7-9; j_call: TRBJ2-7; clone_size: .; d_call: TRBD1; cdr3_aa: CASSQKAGQDYEQYF; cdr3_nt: TGCGCCAGCAGCCAAAAGGCAGGACAGGACTACGAGCAGTACTTC
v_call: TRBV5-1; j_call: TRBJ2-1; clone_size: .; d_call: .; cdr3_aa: CASSLALGEQFF; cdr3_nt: TGCGCCAGCAGCTTGGCCTTGGGTGAGCAGTTCTTC
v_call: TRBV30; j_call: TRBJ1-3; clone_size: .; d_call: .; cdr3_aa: CAWSSVSPGNTIYF; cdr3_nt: TGTGCCTGGAGTTCCGTTTCCCCCGGAAACACCATATATTTT